These 20 T cell receptor beta chains share one sample of origin, sequenced in a study of T cells in Graves' hyperthyroidism and ophthalmopathy. It was RNA transcripts that yielded the amplified TCR beta CDR3 regions. A set of HTBI primers served as the primers for a first-round RT-PCR of the TCR CDR3. TCRdb reprocessed the multiplex PCR reads via MiXCR and lists one record per CDR3 protein. This sample has fewer than 500,000 distinct CDR3 sequences, with about 14% found just once. Sequenced input: blood. The receptors stem from a woman aged 30 to 39 with Graves' ophthalmopathy.

This clonotype has more than one count but fewer than ten. The chain combines TRBV10-1 with TRBJ2-1; D is perhaps TRBD1 (5 bases). Germline V gene data show CDR1 as WNHNN and CDR2 as SYGVQD (reference sequence). The CDR3 length is 15 residues. Trimming shortened V by 3 bases and J by 4 bases, and 13 bases separated the two germline ends. CDR3 nucleotide sequence: TGCGCCAGCAGTGAATCCCAGGGCCGTTACAATGAGCAGTTCTTC. It translates to CASSESQGRYNEQFF.

This clonotype was seen ten or more times. This chain connects TRBV30 to TRBJ2-1, with 13 positions matching TRBD2. The CDR3 runs 14 residues. V shed 1 base, J shed 14 bases, and the junction held 8 bases outside the gene matches. Germline lookup yields CDR1 GTSNPN and CDR2 SVGIG (reference sequence). CDR3: CAWSAWTSGGLKFF. CDR3 coding DNA: TGTGCCTGGAGTGCCTGGACTAGCGGGGGTTTGAAGTTCTTC.

This clonotype came up many times. The chain links TRBV6-1 to TRBJ2-7; TRBD2 agrees at 12 bases. This CDR3 contains 20 residues. Germline CDR1 is MNHNS and CDR2 is SASEGT. Germline trimming cut 7 bases from V and 3 bases from J; bases unmatched to any gene: 22. CDR3 DNA sequence: TGTGCCAGCACCTTCCTCGCCCGGCGGCTAGCGGGGGGGACAGTCTACGAGCAGTACTTC. This sequence encodes CASTFLARRLAGGTVYEQYF.

The table lists this clonotype with many counts. The chain carries TRBV18 and TRBJ2-7, with D possibly matching TRBD1 (5 bases). V was pared by 6 bases and J by 2 bases, with 11 bases between. The CDR3 runs 13 residues. CDR1 is KGHSH and CDR2 is LQKENI in the germline V gene. CDR3 nucleotides: TGTGCCAGCTCCCGCGGACAAGCCTACGAGCAGTACTTC. Translating gives CASSRGQAYEQYF.

The CDR3 protein is CASGVGATQDQEQFF. As DNA, the CDR3 is TGTGCCAGCGGGGTGGGGGCCACCCAAGACCAGGAGCAGTTCTTC. This chain joins TRBV10-3 and TRBJ2-1, with D possibly being TRBD1 or TRBD2 (6 bases each). CDR1 is ENHRY, CDR2 SYGVKD, per germline. Trimming cost V 10 bases and J 10 bases, with 26 bases left between them. This CDR3 contains 15 residues.

This clonotype was recorded at least ten times. The chain couples TRBV6-1 to TRBJ2-1; D unclear. CDR1 is MNHNS and CDR2 is SASEGT in the germline V gene. V was shortened by 2 bases and J by 0 bases, with 8 bases between the two germline ends. The CDR3 is made up of 15 amino acids. CDR3 protein: CASSEYGDSYNEQFF. In DNA, the CDR3 is TGTGCCAGCAGTGAATATGGGGACTCCTACAATGAGCAGTTCTTC.

In its sample, this clonotype was seen many times. V and J are TRBV6-1 and TRBJ2-7, with 9 positions matching TRBD1. The germline V gene has CDR1 MNHNS and CDR2 SASEGT. V was clipped by 2 bases and J by 4 bases; unmatched bases: 3. The CDR3 has 14 amino acids. CDR3 nucleotides: TGTGCCAGCAGTGAAACAGGGGGCACGTACGAGCAGTACTTC. It translates to CASSETGGTYEQYF.

As concerns this clonotype: This could be a read error, since a much larger clone is one nucleotide away. The V call is TRBV28, the J call TRBJ2-7; 8 bases map to TRBD1. J was trimmed by 2 bases and V by 4 bases; bases with no gene match: 13. Germline lookup yields CDR1 MDHEN and CDR2 SYDVKM. The CDR3 consists of 17 residues. DNA for the CDR3: TGTGCCAGCAGTTCCCCGCGATCGGGACAGGACCCCTACGAGCAGTACTTC. Protein: CASSSPRSGQDPYEQYF.

The rearrangement uses TRBV10-3 and TRBJ2-3; 8 nucleotides match TRBD1. Looked up from germline, CDR1 is ENHRY and CDR2 is SYGVKD. The CDR3 totals 14 residues. V trimming: 6 bases; J trimming: 2 bases; junction bases outside the gene matches: 4. CDR3 amino acids: CAIRGTGDTDTQYF. The CDR3 DNA reads TGTGCCATCAGAGGGACAGGAGACACAGATACGCAGTATTTT.

The table lists this clonotype with many counts. The V call is TRBV18, the J call TRBJ2-1; D is perhaps TRBD1 (6 bases). The CDR3 covers 13 residues. The germline V and J ends were trimmed by 2 bases and 7 bases, with 9 bases remaining between them. Germline-derived CDR1 and CDR2 are KGHSH and LQKENI. Here the CDR3 reads CASSPRTENEQFF. CDR3 coding DNA: TGTGCCAGCTCACCAAGGACAGAAAATGAGCAGTTCTTC.

There are many counts of this clonotype. The chain's CDR3 is CSARGDRYSNQPQHF. For the CDR3, the DNA is TGCAGTGCTAGAGGGGACAGATATAGCAATCAGCCCCAGCATTTT. This sequence joins TRBV20-1 and TRBJ1-5; 7 bases map to TRBD1. From germline, CDR1 is DFQATT and CDR2 SNEGSKA (reference sequence). V was clipped by 1 base and J by 0 bases; unmatched bases: 3. There are 15 residues in the CDR3.

This clonotype was counted many times. This CDR3 reads CASTVGDTEAFF. CDR3 bases: TGTGCCAGCACCGTAGGGGACACTGAAGCTTTCTTT. The chain is built from TRBV3-1 and TRBJ1-1; maybe TRBD1 (5 bases). Trimming took off 7 bases at V and 3 bases at J, with 9 bases between the two ends. This CDR3 has 12 amino acids. Germline CDR1 LGHDT, CDR2 YNNKEL (reference sequence).

This clonotype has at least ten counts. CDR3 nucleotides: TGTGCCAGCATGGGCGATTACAGCACAGATACGCAGTATTTT. It is translated as CASMGDYSTDTQYF. This rearrangement joins TRBV6-1 to TRBJ2-3; D not certain. Trimming stripped 7 bases from V and 0 bases from J, with 11 bases between. The germline gives CDR1 MNHNS, CDR2 SASEGT. This CDR3 has 14 residues.

This clonotype was found many times. The chain has TRBV3-1 and TRBJ2-2, with unresolved D. Germline CDR1 reads LGHDT; CDR2 reads YNNKEL (reference sequence). The CDR3 length is 14 residues. Between the trimmed V and J ends, which lost 1 base and 10 bases, there was a span of 13 bases. DNA for the CDR3: TGTGCCAGCAGCCAAGGGGCTCGTTCGATGGAGCTGTTTTTT. It codes for CASSQGARSMELFF.

This clonotype showed up many times. The chain links TRBV30 to TRBJ1-5; a weak D match, TRBD1 (6 bases). The V end was cut by 7 bases, the J end by 7 bases, with 17 bases between. The CDR3 has 13 residues. In germline, CDR1 is GTSNPN, CDR2 SVGIG (reference sequence). This CDR3 reads CAYTEGGTQPQHF. CDR3 in DNA: TGTGCCTACACAGAGGGGGGGACCCAGCCCCAGCATTTT.

There are many counts of this clonotype. This rearrangement joins TRBV28 to TRBJ1-2; D not certain. V lost 10 bases and J lost 2, with 14 bases in between. Germline CDR1 MDHEN, CDR2 SYDVKM. The CDR3 sequence is 13 residues long. CDR3 protein: CATFTDGNYGYTF. CDR3 DNA: TGTGCCACCTTCACGGACGGCAACTATGGCTACACCTTC.

At least ten counts were recorded for this clonotype. The chain uses TRBV3-1 and TRBJ2-1; either TRBD1 or TRBD2 may fit D (6 bases each). Trimming removed 1 base at V and 4 bases at J, with 14 bases between. This CDR3 region has 16 residues. Germline V gene lookup returns CDR1 LGHDT and CDR2 YNNKEL (reference sequence). Here the CDR3 reads CASSQGGAGTYNEQFF. CDR3 DNA sequence: TGTGCCAGCAGCCAAGGGGGGGCGGGGACTTACAATGAGCAGTTCTTC.

Notes on this clonotype: With a much larger clone just one base away, this may be a read error. The chain uses TRBV12-3 or TRBV12-4 and TRBJ1-2, with 10 bases lining up with TRBD1. The CDR3 has 13 residues. Unmatched junction bases numbered 9, after V lost 5 bases and J lost 12 bases. The DNA for the CDR3 is TGTGCCAGCAGTCACCATGGGACAGGGGTCCACACCTTC. Protein sequence: CASSHHGTGVHTF.

In this sample, this clonotype turned up many times. V usage is TRBV7-9 and J usage is TRBJ1-1; D is undetermined. This CDR3 is built from 14 residues. With 1 base removed from V and 4 bases from J, the gap between germline ends came to 10 bases. Germline CDR1 is SEHNR and CDR2 is FQNEAQ (reference sequence). For the CDR3, the DNA is TGTGCCAGCAGCTTAGGTGTGACGGGCACTGAAGCTTTCTTT. Its translation is CASSLGVTGTEAFF.

V usage is TRBV20-1 and J usage is TRBJ2-7, with D possibly TRBD2 on 5 matching bases. The CDR3 totals 13 residues. Germline V CDR1 and CDR2: DFQATT, SNEGSKA (reference sequence). V was shortened by 1 base and J by 0 bases, with 7 bases between the two germline ends. The CDR3 sequence is CSARVGSSYEQYF. The CDR3 DNA reads TGCAGTGCTAGAGTGGGGAGCTCCTACGAGCAGTACTTC.